The text below deals with one T cell receptor (beta chain). The sample comes from a study of blood T cell repertoires in COVID-19. As for the study in general: PBMCs, B-cell-depleted T cells, or T cells provided the cDNA or gDNA that made up the material.

Authors' methods: By means of reference gene primer amplification, nucleated cell counts were estimated. This table comes from immunoSEQ multiplex PCR, and its TCRdb copy is limited to in-frame clones, with some not included. V, J and clone size derive from that table, while D and trimming were established from the DNA sequence. The table has fewer than 90,000 clones, approximately 90% seen once. This CDR3 comprises 15 residues. V lost 3 bases and J lost 6; bases outside the gene matches: 0. The germline V gene encodes CDR1 SGHTA and CDR2 FQGNSA. This clonotype was obtained from a man in his 70s with active COVID-19. The sample consisted of peripheral blood. This chain uses TRBV7-2 with TRBJ2-3; 16 bases are a match to TRBD2. CDR3 DNA: TGTGCCAGCAGCTTGGGACTAGCGGGAGGGGATACGCAGTATTTT. Its translation: CASSLGLAGGDTQYF.